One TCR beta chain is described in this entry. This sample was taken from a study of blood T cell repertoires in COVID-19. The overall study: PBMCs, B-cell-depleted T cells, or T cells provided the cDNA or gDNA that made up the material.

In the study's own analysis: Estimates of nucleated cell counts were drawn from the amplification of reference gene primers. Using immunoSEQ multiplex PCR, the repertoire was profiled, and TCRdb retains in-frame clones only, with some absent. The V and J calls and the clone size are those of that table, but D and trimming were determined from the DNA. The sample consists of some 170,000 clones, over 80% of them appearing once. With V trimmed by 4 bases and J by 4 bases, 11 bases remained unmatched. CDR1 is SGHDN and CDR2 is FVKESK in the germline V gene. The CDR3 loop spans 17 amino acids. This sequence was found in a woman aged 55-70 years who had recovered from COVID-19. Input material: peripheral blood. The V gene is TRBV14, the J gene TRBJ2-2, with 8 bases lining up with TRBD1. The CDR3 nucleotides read TGTGCCAGCAGCCTTGATTACGGACAGGGAATCACCGGGGAGCTGTTTTTT. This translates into CASSLDYGQGITGELFF.